This record looks at one TCR beta chain sequence and its context. Its antigen is unknown. The data were taken from a study of OX40 agonist ivuxolimab in advanced cancers. Study summary: Across the patients, intravenous ivuxolimab was delivered every 2 weeks at 0.01 to 10 mg/kg. Cohort: approximately 79% men, mean age approximately 66, aged roughly 23 to 79.

Notes on the study in general: Near-lowest levels of clonal expansion characterized partial responders at 0.1-3.0 mg/kg. There were, on average, more expanded clones in CD8+ T cells than in CD4+.

Sequencing was performed with immunoSEQ multiplex PCR; in TCRdb, only in-frame clones are kept and a portion is missing. The sample comprises 75,000 to 90,000 clones, around 89% of which are singletons, and 9% to 10% rests with the top ten. In germline, CDR1 is SGHRS, CDR2 YFSETQ. The CDR3 has 15 residues. Trimming removed 3 bases at V and 3 bases at J, with 15 bases between. This specimen consisted of CD4+ or CD8+ T cells sorted from blood, obtained in a trial of the OX40 agonist ivuxolimab. The V gene is TRBV5-1, the J gene TRBJ2-5; weak D call: TRBD2 (6 bases). This TCR derives from an adult with an advanced solid tumor such as melanoma, head and neck, liver or kidney cancer. CDR3 region: CASSSQVGGEETQYF. The CDR3 DNA follows: TGCGCCAGCAGCTCCCAGGTCGGGGGAGAAGAGACCCAGTACTTC.